Shown below are 20 T cell receptor beta chains from a single sample sequenced in a study of T cell responses to AZD1222 COVID-19 vaccine. Libraries were prepared by immunoSEQ multiplex PCR; TCRdb keeps only in-frame clonotypes and omits some of them. The profile shows about 130,000 clones, just over 85% of them singletons. The source material was peripheral blood, sampled on day 0 of AZD1222 vaccination. Receptors originate from an adult in good health.

The sample holds a few counts of this clone. CDR3 nucleotides: TGTGCCAGCAGCTTAGTTGCAGGGGGCAGGAATACGCAGTATTTT. Amino acid sequence: CASSLVAGGRNTQYF. V usage is TRBV7-9 and J usage is TRBJ2-3, with 8 bases lining up with TRBD1. Trimming at V came to 1 base and at J to 7 bases, leaving 7 bases not matched to a gene. In germline, CDR1 is SEHNR, CDR2 FQNEAQ (reference sequence). The CDR3 is made up of 15 amino acids.

With regard to this clone: Sequence at one end of the junction differs from germline and may be a read error. J is TRBJ2-7 and V is TRBV3-1 (or the pseudogene TRBV3-2), with 8 bases matching TRBD1. Germline V lookup: CDR1 LGHDT, CDR2 YNNKEL (reference sequence). This CDR3 has 12 residues. Here the CDR3 reads CASSQEPGQAVF. CDR3 in DNA: TGTGCCAGCAGCCAAGAACCGGGACAGGCTGTTTTT.

This chain links TRBV27 with TRBJ2-2; maybe TRBD2 (5 bases). With 3 bases removed from V and 0 bases from J, the gap between germline ends came to 14 bases. The CDR3 is 17 amino acids. Germline lookup yields CDR1 MNHEY and CDR2 SMNVEV (reference sequence). Here the CDR3 reads CASSFRQDFANTGELFF. The CDR3 region has the DNA TGTGCCAGCAGTTTTCGGCAGGACTTCGCGAACACCGGGGAGCTGTTTTTT.

The chain employs TRBV10-3 and TRBJ1-3; the D gene is possibly TRBD1 (5 bases). This CDR3 spans 15 amino acids. Per the germline V gene, CDR1 is ENHRY and CDR2 is SYGVKD. The V end was cut by 6 bases, the J end by 0 bases, with 12 bases between. The CDR3 spells CAIRGDGPSGNTIYF. CDR3 nucleotides: TGTGCCATCAGGGGGGACGGTCCCTCTGGAAACACCATATATTTT.

V and J are TRBV29-1 and TRBJ1-1, with 8 bases that match TRBD1. This CDR3 is built from 10 residues. Unmatched junction bases numbered 5, after V lost 7 bases and J lost 10 bases. Germline loops: CDR1 SQVTM, CDR2 ANQGSEA. CDR3 sequence (DNA): TGCAGCGCCCGACAGGGGCGAGCTTTCTTT. Its protein is CSARQGRAFF.

The gene calls are TRBV30 and TRBJ1-1, with TRBD1 identical over 8 bases. The CDR3 runs 14 residues. Germline CDR1 is GTSNPN and CDR2 is SVGIG (reference sequence). Trimming cost V 2 bases and J 4 bases; bases outside gene matches: 6. DNA of the CDR3: TGTGCCTGGAGTCCAGGGGGCGGGAGCACTGAAGCTTTCTTT. Protein sequence: CAWSPGGGSTEAFF.

The chain uses TRBV6-6 and TRBJ2-1; no firm D call. The CDR3 is 13 amino acids. The V gene lost 0 bases and the J gene lost 2 bases, with 2 bases spanning the gap. Germline-derived CDR1 and CDR2 are MNHNY and SVGAGI (reference sequence). Here the CDR3 DNA reads TGTGCCAGCAGTTACTCGACCTACAATGAGCAGTTCTTC. It is translated as CASSYSTYNEQFF.

The genes are TRBV3-1 (or the pseudogene TRBV3-2) and TRBJ2-5, with TRBD2 identical over 7 bases. Per germline, CDR1 LGHDT and CDR2 YNNKEL (reference sequence). The CDR3 runs to 17 residues. Trimming removed 2 bases from V and 6 bases from J; junction bases left unmatched: 15. The CDR3 nucleotides are TGTGCCAGCAGCCAACATTTACTAGGCGGGGGAGTAAAGACCCAGTACTTC. Protein: CASSQHLLGGGVKTQYF.

This chain joins TRBV29-1 and TRBJ2-3, with D perhaps assigned TRBD1 or TRBD2 (7 bases each). Trimming pared 5 bases from V and 2 bases from J, leaving 20 bases between. CDR1 and CDR2 from the germline V gene are SQVTM and ANQGSEA. The CDR3 is 16 amino acids. The CDR3 DNA is TGCAGCGTTAGGGGGCGGGGGATAACCAACACAGATACGCAGTATTTT. It encodes CSVRGRGITNTDTQYF.

J is TRBJ1-1 and V is TRBV25-1; 9 bases are a match to TRBD1. Germline values: CDR1 MGHDK, CDR2 SYGVNS. This CDR3 spans 13 amino acids. V gave up 5 bases and J gave up 10 bases; unmatched junction bases: 8. CDR3 sequence: CASSRTGELGAFF. The CDR3 nucleotides are TGTGCCAGCAGTCGGACAGGGGAGTTGGGAGCTTTCTTT.

This chain connects TRBV27 to TRBJ2-7; D tentatively fits TRBD1 or TRBD2 (5 bases each). The CDR3 has 11 residues. The germline V and J ends were trimmed by 5 bases and 5 bases, with 7 bases remaining between them. Germline loops: CDR1 MNHEY, CDR2 SMNVEV (reference sequence). The DNA of the CDR3 is TGTGCCAGCAGTCGAGGGGACGAGCAGTACTTC. It is translated as CASSRGDEQYF.

This clone rates as medium-sized. This chain connects TRBV6-1 to TRBJ1-2; D not certain. V shed 2 bases and J shed 8 bases, with 6 bases lying between them. The germline V gene encodes CDR1 MNHNS and CDR2 SASEGT. The CDR3 length is 11 residues. The CDR3 sequence is CASSEYGGYTF. As DNA, the CDR3 is TGTGCCAGCAGTGAATACGGCGGCTACACCTTC.

This chain connects TRBV28 to TRBJ2-6; no firm D call. Per germline, CDR1 MDHEN and CDR2 SYDVKM. Trimming removed 8 bases at V and 0 bases at J, with 11 bases between. The CDR3 length is 15 residues. The CDR3 protein is CASANLDSGANVLTF. Here the CDR3 DNA reads TGTGCCAGCGCAAATCTTGACTCTGGGGCCAACGTCCTGACTTTC. The full variable domain, in which reference TRBV28 and TRBJ2-6 provide the parts outside the CDR3, is DVKVTQSSRYLVKRTGEKVFLECVQDMDHENMFWYRQDPGLGLRLIYFSYDVKMKEKGDIPEGYSVSREKKERFSLILESASTNQTSMYLCASANLDSGANVLTFGAGSRLTVL.

The rearrangement joins TRBV4-3 to TRBJ2-1; 9 nucleotides line up with TRBD1. Germline V gene lookup returns CDR1 LGHNA and CDR2 YSLEER. V lost 2 bases to trimming and J lost 8 bases; unmatched junction nucleotides: 4. The CDR3 runs to 14 residues. CDR3 in DNA: TGCGCCAGCAGCCAACTCACAGGGGGCGATGAGCAGTTCTTC. Residues: CASSQLTGGDEQFF.

This clone was observed once. V gene TRBV6-5 combines with J gene TRBJ2-3; 7 bases line up with TRBD1. Trimming took 5 bases from V and 2 from J; bases not matched to a gene: 7. This CDR3 is built from 15 residues. Germline loops: CDR1 MNHEY, CDR2 SVGAGI. This CDR3 is CASSHRDSLTDTQYF. The CDR3 DNA is TGTGCCAGCAGTCACCGGGACAGCCTCACAGATACGCAGTATTTT.

V usage is TRBV9 and J usage is TRBJ2-2, with 11 bases that match TRBD2. The CDR3 spans 15 residues. With 3 bases clipped from V and 6 bases from J, the junction kept 4 bases outside the gene matches. The germline V gene has CDR1 SGDLS and CDR2 YYNGEE. CDR3 loop: CASSELAGAPGELFF. CDR3 nucleotide sequence: TGTGCCAGCAGCGAACTAGCGGGAGCCCCCGGGGAGCTGTTTTTT. Full variable domain (missing parts from reference TRBV9 and TRBJ2-2): DSGVTQTPKHLITATGQRVTLRCSPRSGDLSVYWYQQSLDQGLQFLIQYYNGEERAKGNILERFSAQQFPDLHSELNLSSLELGDSALYFCASSELAGAPGELFFGEGSRLTVL.

This sequence joins TRBV28 and TRBJ1-2; no clear D. The CDR3 is 15 residues long. The ends were cut back, 6 bases at V and 0 bases at J, with 14 bases in the middle. Germline V gene data show CDR1 as MDHEN and CDR2 as SYDVKM. This CDR3 is CASSRGPISNYGYTF. Here the CDR3 DNA reads TGTGCCAGCAGCCGTGGCCCAATATCTAACTATGGCTACACCTTC.

This rearrangement joins TRBV6-2 or TRBV6-3 to TRBJ1-5; maybe TRBD1 (5 bases). The V end lost 1 base, the J end lost 6 bases, and 10 bases lay between the germline ends. Germline values: CDR1 MNHEY, CDR2 SVGEGT. The CDR3 sequence is 14 residues long. The CDR3: CASSYWRGGQPQHF. CDR3 DNA sequence: TGTGCCAGCAGTTACTGGAGGGGTGGTCAGCCCCAGCATTTT.

J is TRBJ2-3 and V is TRBV6-5, with 7 bases aligning to TRBD1. The CDR3 extends over 15 amino acids. J gave up 2 bases and V 5 bases, and 7 bases lay outside the gene matches. CDR1 is MNHEY and CDR2 is SVGAGI in the germline V gene. CDR3 residues: CASSMTGPHTDTQYF. The CDR3 DNA follows: TGTGCCAGCAGTATGACAGGGCCACACACAGATACGCAGTATTTT.

The chain combines TRBV6-5 with TRBJ1-2; tentatively, D is TRBD1 (5 bases). Trimming cost V 8 bases and J 7 bases, with 17 bases left between them. The CDR3 has 13 amino acids. In germline, CDR1 is MNHEY, CDR2 SVGAGI. DNA of the CDR3: TGTGCCAGCGGGGTTACAGGATTCCGTGGCTACACCTTC. This gives the protein CASGVTGFRGYTF.